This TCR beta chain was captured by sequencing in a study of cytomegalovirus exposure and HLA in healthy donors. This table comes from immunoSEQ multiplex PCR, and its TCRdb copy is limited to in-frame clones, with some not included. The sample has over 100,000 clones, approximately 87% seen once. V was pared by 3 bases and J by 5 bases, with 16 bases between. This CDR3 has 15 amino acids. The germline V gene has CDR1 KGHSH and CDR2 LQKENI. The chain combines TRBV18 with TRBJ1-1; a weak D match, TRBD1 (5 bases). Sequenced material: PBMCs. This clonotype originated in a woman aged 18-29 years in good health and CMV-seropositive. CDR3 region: CASSPWRGGETEAFF. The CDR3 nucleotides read TGTGCCAGCTCACCGTGGCGGGGGGGGGAAACTGAAGCTTTCTTT.